This T cell receptor (beta chain) was identified in a study of blood T cell repertoires in COVID-19. Turning to the study itself: PBMCs, B-cell-depleted T cells, or T cells were the source of the cDNA or gDNA that made up the material.

Seattle cases were enrolled at active infection and followed longitudinally. The data were produced by immunoSEQ multiplex PCR, yet TCRdb's version contains in-frame clones alone and is incomplete. The sample lists about 500,000 clones, roughly nine tenths occurring once. Germline CDR1 is MNHEY and CDR2 is SVGAGI. Trimming took off 6 bases at V and 1 base at J, with 11 bases between the two ends. There are 14 residues in the CDR3. The sequenced sample consisted of peripheral blood. The rearrangement uses TRBV6-5 and TRBJ2-3; weak D call: TRBD1 (5 bases). The receptor's source is a man aged 18 to 35 with COVID-19, enrolled during active disease. The CDR3 nucleotides read TGTGCCAGCAGGGTCCAACAGGGCACAGATACGCAGTATTTT. Its translation: CASRVQQGTDTQYF.